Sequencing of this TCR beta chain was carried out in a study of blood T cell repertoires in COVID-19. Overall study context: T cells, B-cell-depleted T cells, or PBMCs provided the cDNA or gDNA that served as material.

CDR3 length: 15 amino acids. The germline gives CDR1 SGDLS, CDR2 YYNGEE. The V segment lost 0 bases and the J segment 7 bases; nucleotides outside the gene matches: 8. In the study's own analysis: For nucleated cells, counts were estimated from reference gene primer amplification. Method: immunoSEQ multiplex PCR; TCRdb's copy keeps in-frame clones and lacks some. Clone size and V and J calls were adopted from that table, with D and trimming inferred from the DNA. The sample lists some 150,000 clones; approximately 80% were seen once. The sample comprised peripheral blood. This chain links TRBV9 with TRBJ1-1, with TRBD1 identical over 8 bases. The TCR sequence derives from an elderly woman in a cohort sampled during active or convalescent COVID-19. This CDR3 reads CASSVVAGGIGEAFF. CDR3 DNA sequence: TGTGCCAGCAGCGTAGTAGCAGGGGGCATTGGTGAAGCTTTCTTT.